These 13 T cell receptor beta chains came from one sample sequenced in a study of cytotoxic CD8 clonotypes in ibrutinib-treated CLL. Method: immunoSEQ multiplex PCR; TCRdb's copy keeps in-frame clones and lacks some. The repertoire includes over 20,000 clones, approximately 72% of them detected once, and under 8.5% sits in the top ten. The sequencing here drew on PBMCs, taken before ibrutinib treatment. Source of these receptors: a human donor with chronic lymphocytic leukemia.

J is TRBJ1-1 and V is TRBV4-2; 11 bases align to TRBD1. The CDR3 length is 16 residues. CDR1 is LGHNA, CDR2 YNFKEQ, per germline. The V and J ends lost 4 bases and 3 bases, in that order; junction bases with no gene match: 7. The CDR3 DNA sequence: TGTGCCAGCAGCCGACCGAAGGGACAGGGGGACACTGAAGCTTTCTTT. This gives the protein CASSRPKGQGDTEAFF.

This rearrangement joins TRBV5-1 to TRBJ2-7; D is possibly TRBD2 (7 bases). Germline V lookup: CDR1 SGHRS, CDR2 YFSETQ. CDR3 length equals 14 residues. V lost 1 base and J lost 4, with 12 bases in between. CDR3 nucleotides: TGCGCCAGCAGCTTGACGGGGGGCGAATACGAGCAGTACTTC. Protein product: CASSLTGGEYEQYF.

This clone occurred once. CDR3 DNA sequence: TGTGCCTGGAGTGCACCTCTTCAGCTTGGTTACGAGCAGTACTTC. This encodes CAWSAPLQLGYEQYF. The V and J genes are TRBV30 and TRBJ2-7; D not certain. The CDR3 spans 15 residues. Per germline, CDR1 GTSNPN and CDR2 SVGIG (reference sequence). The V and J ends lost 1 base and 4 bases respectively, with 17 bases between them.

The chain is built from TRBV6-5 and TRBJ2-7; the D is unclear. Trimming pared 0 bases from V and 4 bases from J, leaving 10 bases between. CDR1 and CDR2 from the germline V gene are MNHEY and SVGAGI. The CDR3 length is 14 residues. The CDR3 protein is CASSYSSQNYEQYF. For the CDR3, the DNA is TGTGCCAGCAGTTACTCGTCTCAAAATTACGAGCAGTACTTC.

This clone was found once. This chain joins TRBV6-5 and TRBJ1-2; 9 bases match TRBD1. V was pared by 0 bases and J by 3 bases, with 5 bases of the junction left unmatched. Germline loops: CDR1 MNHEY, CDR2 SVGAGI. The CDR3 is 16 amino acids. The CDR3: CASSYSTTGGHYGYTF. In nucleotides, the CDR3 is TGTGCCAGCAGTTACTCGACGACAGGGGGTCACTATGGCTACACCTTC.

This chain links TRBV7-2 with TRBJ2-5; 11 bases are shared with TRBD2. With V trimmed by 4 bases and J by 9 bases, 13 bases remained unmatched. CDR1 is SGHTA and CDR2 is FQGNSA in the germline V gene. CDR3 length: 16 amino acids. CDR3 sequence (DNA): TGTGCCAGCAGCTCCCAAACGGGACTAGCGGTAGAAGCCCAGTACTTC. It encodes CASSSQTGLAVEAQYF.

The chain carries TRBV2 and TRBJ1-2; D gene unclear. The CDR3 has 13 residues. Trimming pared 3 bases from V and 3 bases from J, leaving 8 bases between. Per the germline V gene, CDR1 is SNHLY and CDR2 is FYNNEI. The DNA for the CDR3 is TGTGCCAGCAGTGATACCACTTACTATGGCTACACCTTC. It translates to CASSDTTYYGYTF. Full variable domain (missing parts from reference TRBV2 and TRBJ1-2): EPEVTQTPSHQVTQMGQEVILRCVPISNHLYFYWYRQILGQKVEFLVSFYNNEISEKSEIFDDQFSVERPDGSNFTLKIRSTKLEDSAMYFCASSDTTYYGYTFGSGTRLTVV.

The chain has TRBV18 and TRBJ1-3, with TRBD1 matching over 7 bases. The CDR3 has 19 amino acids. The junction had 16 bases not matched to a gene; V was cut back by 5 bases and J by 0 bases. CDR1 is KGHSH and CDR2 is LQKENI in the germline V gene. The CDR3 DNA sequence: TGTGCCAGCTCAGCGAGACAGACAGGGTACCCAAGCTCTGGAAACACCATATATTTT. Its protein is CASSARQTGYPSSGNTIYF.

The CDR3 nucleotides read TGTGCCAGCTCACCACGGCAAACCGGGATGAACACCGGGGAGCTGTTTTTT. Translated, it gives CASSPRQTGMNTGELFF. V is TRBV18 and J is TRBJ2-2; a possible D gene is TRBD2 (5 bases). The germline V gene encodes CDR1 KGHSH and CDR2 LQKENI. Deletions cut 1 base from V and 1 base from J, with 13 bases between. The CDR3 has 17 residues.

The chain combines TRBV28 with TRBJ1-2; TRBD1 aligns across 9 bases. The J segment lost 8 bases and the V segment lost 0 bases, leaving 13 bases of the junction unmatched. This CDR3 is built from 17 residues. The germline V gene has CDR1 MDHEN and CDR2 SYDVKM. In DNA, the CDR3 is TGTGCCAGCAGTTTATGGGACAGGGGCGTGAGGGCTCCCGGCTACACCTTC. Protein product: CASSLWDRGVRAPGYTF.

V and J are TRBV5-1 and TRBJ1-4; maybe TRBD1 (6 bases). The CDR3 consists of 16 residues. CDR1 and CDR2 (germline): SGHRS, YFSETQ. V was trimmed by 1 base and J by 0 bases, leaving 10 bases between them. The CDR3 spells CASSLTQGTTNEKLFF. The CDR3, as DNA: TGCGCCAGCAGCTTGACACAGGGAACAACTAATGAAAAACTGTTTTTT.

This chain uses TRBV18 with TRBJ2-1, with D possibly being TRBD2 (6 bases). This CDR3 region has 16 residues. Per the germline V gene, CDR1 is KGHSH and CDR2 is LQKENI. The V and J ends lost 2 bases and 7 bases respectively, with 18 bases between them. Written as DNA, the CDR3 is TGTGCCAGCTCACCAACGCCGGGAGAATCGGGGAATGAGCAGTTCTTC. It codes for CASSPTPGESGNEQFF.

The genes are TRBV7-9 and TRBJ1-1; D gene unclear. The CDR3 contains 13 residues. Trimming stripped 1 base from V and 6 bases from J, with 9 bases between. Germline V gene lookup returns CDR1 SEHNR and CDR2 FQNEAQ (reference sequence). The CDR3, as DNA: TGTGCCAGCAGCTTAGTTTCGTTGTCTGAAGCTTTCTTT. It specifies CASSLVSLSEAFF.